The T cell receptor beta chain under discussion was sequenced for a study of CD8 T cells in Susac syndrome. Whole-study findings and limits: As the study acknowledged, the number of individuals in its TCR sequencing and HLA analysis was relatively small.

CD8+ and CD4+ T cells taken from blood had their TCR beta sequenced. For this clonotype: Its target is not known.

J gave up 6 bases and V 3 bases, and 4 bases lay outside the gene matches. From germline, CDR1 is LNHDA and CDR2 SQIVND (reference sequence). This CDR3 has 15 residues. With random hexamers, reverse transcription was performed on about 0.45 to 1 ug of RNA. The method of amplification for TCR beta CDR3 was immunoSEQ multiplex PCR, covering 54 Vbeta and 13 Jbeta. MiXCR, run by TCRdb on the immunoSEQ multiplex PCR reads, gives a single entry per CDR3 protein. The repertoire holds over 95,000 distinct CDR3 sequences, with 85% to 95% as singletons. This TCR was recovered from a human donor in good health. What was sequenced was CD8+ T cells from PBMCs. The V gene is TRBV19, the J gene TRBJ2-2; 10 positions agree with TRBD1. CDR3 sequence (DNA): TGTGCCAGTAGTATCAGCGGACAGGGGGCCGGGGAGCTGTTTTTT. Encoded protein: CASSISGQGAGELFF.